This paragraph reports one TCR beta chain. CDR1 is SGHDT and CDR2 is YYEEEE in the germline V gene. CDR3 length: 16 amino acids. V trimming: 3 bases; J trimming: 1 base; junction bases outside the gene matches: 6. Related graft donors supplied nonmyeloablative bone marrow transplants, and mixed chimerism was transient. This sample is drawn from a study of Tregs in tolerant kidney transplant recipients. The assay was immunoSEQ multiplex PCR, and TCRdb's table has in-frame clones only and misses some. Here the sample spans about 81,000 clones, roughly 91% being singletons. The chain has TRBV5-6 and TRBJ2-2; 7 bases are shared with TRBD2. The sequencing used CD4+ T cells from blood (PBMCs), collected 24 months after the transplant. This receptor was taken from a human patient who received a combined kidney and bone marrow transplant. Some T cells may originate from the graft donor. CDR3 residues: CASSSGLAVNTGELFF. For the CDR3, the DNA is TGTGCCAGCAGCTCCGGGCTAGCGGTGAACACCGGGGAGCTGTTTTTT.